This TCR beta chain was sequenced in a study of shared clonotypes between healthy human individuals. From CD4+ cells came CD45RA+ naive and CD45RA-negative memory subsets. Sequenced by immunoSEQ multiplex PCR; TCRdb stores in-frame clones only, minus some. The sample records under 600,000 clones, 95% to 97% being singletons. Trimming left V 7 bases short and J 0 bases short, with 13 bases between. The CDR3 runs 14 residues. Germline lookup yields CDR1 SNHLY and CDR2 FYNNEI. The rearrangement links TRBV2 to TRBJ2-7, with unresolved D. Sequenced sample: naive CD4+ T cells sorted from blood. As to subset: CD45RA+ positively selected. The TCR comes from a woman under 40 in good health. The chain's CDR3 is CASIFHDTSYEQYF. For the CDR3, the DNA is TGTGCCAGCATATTTCACGACACCTCCTACGAGCAGTACTTC.